This T cell receptor (beta chain) was identified during a study of OX40 agonist ivuxolimab in advanced cancers. Study conclusions and caveats: Low levels of normalized T-cell clonal expansion also appeared in some nonresponders. Clonal expansion among partial responders at 0.1-3.0 mg/kg ranked near the lowest.

The repertoire was sequenced with immunoSEQ multiplex PCR; TCRdb's copy has only in-frame clones and lacks some. The table records approximately 75,000 clones, approximately 81% of them present only once. Notes on this clone: Its target is unknown.

This CDR3 has 17 residues. The germline V gene encodes CDR1 SGHNT and CDR2 YYREEE (reference sequence). Trimming left V 2 bases short and J 0 bases short, with 12 bases between. The specimen comprised CD4+ or CD8+ T cells sorted from blood, sampled in a trial of the OX40 agonist ivuxolimab. The J gene is TRBJ2-6, the V gene TRBV5-4, with a possible D match to TRBD2 (5 bases). This receptor was taken from an adult with an advanced solid tumor such as melanoma, head and neck, liver or kidney cancer. This chain's CDR3 is CASSFGGRSSGANVLTF. CDR3 DNA sequence: TGTGCCAGCAGCTTTGGCGGGCGAAGCTCTGGGGCCAACGTCCTGACTTTC.